The T cell receptor (beta chain) under discussion was sequenced for a study of CD8+ T cells in alopecia areata. In each case, RNA was isolated and then reverse transcribed into cDNA as the sequencing template. Data came from immunoSEQ multiplex PCR; TCRdb stores just in-frame clones and leaves some out. The sample yields fewer than 150,000 clones, 55% to 80% seen once. The ends lost 7 bases at V and 3 bases at J; junction bases unmatched: 6. The CDR3 loop spans 14 amino acids. Germline assignment: CDR1 SNHLY and CDR2 FYNNEI. Study-wide findings and caveats: Patients shared TCRs less clearly than mice did, possibly for HLA-related reasons. Across lesional scalp, and particularly alopecia totalis/universalis, clonality surpassed that of normal scalp.

Points on this clone: Its cognate antigen is unknown.

Sequences were obtained from CD4+ T cells sorted from blood. The clonotype comes from a human donor in good health. This chain uses TRBV2 with TRBJ1-2, with TRBD1 identical over 9 bases. DNA of the CDR3: TGTGCCAGCACCGGACAGGGGTACGACTATGGCTACACCTTC. Protein sequence: CASTGQGYDYGYTF.